The clone carrying this T cell receptor (beta chain) has a handful of counts. What it binds is unknown. Germline CDR1 is SGHDN and CDR2 is FVKESK. The CDR3 runs 13 residues. V was cut by 0 bases and J by 7 bases, with 9 bases left in between. Alongside a J-beta primer mix, a sample-barcoded 5' primer served in a second PCR lasting about 7 to 12 cycles. The template-switch adaptor, which had 12 random nucleotides, put a tag on each cDNA molecule. TCRdb reprocessed the 5' RACE reads via MiXCR and lists one record per CDR3 protein. The table lists 650,000 or so distinct CDR3 sequences, 40% to 65% of them singletons, with less than 15% in the top ten. The record originates from a study of blood T cells in healthy people across ages. The study, taken as a whole, reports: The fall in TCR beta diversity per million T cells was roughly linear with age. Among long-lived donors, naive CD4+ cells were more numerous and diversity higher than in aged donors.

Sequenced sample: blood. This sequence was found in a woman aged 80 or older in good health. This sequence joins TRBV14 and TRBJ1-2, with unresolved D. As DNA, the CDR3 is TGTGCCAGCAGCCAAGATCAACGGTGTGGCTACACCTTC. This gives the protein CASSQDQRCGYTF.